Given below is one T cell receptor (beta chain) in context. This sample stems from a study of preoperative IRX-2 immunotherapy in early breast cancer. V gave up 5 bases and J gave up 5 bases; unmatched junction bases: 14. This CDR3 comprises 17 residues. Only in-frame clones appear in the TCRdb table, and some are missing; sequencing was by immunoSEQ multiplex PCR. In the table there are 20,000 to 30,000 clones, 65% to 85% of which are singletons. Treatment described: preoperative locoregional IRX-2 cytokine immunotherapy. This phase Ib study tested locoregional IRX-2 cytokine immunotherapy given before surgery.

Sample: lymph node tissue, taken before IRX-2 immunotherapy. This clonotype originated in a human donor with breast cancer. This sequence joins TRBV7-1 and TRBJ1-5, with 8 bases identical to TRBD1. TRBV7-1 is given ORF status, its function remaining uncertain. The CDR3 reads CASSRQTGQEADQPQHF. CDR3 DNA: TGTGCCAGCAGCCGTCAGACGGGACAGGAGGCGGATCAGCCCCAGCATTTT.